Below are 12 T cell receptor beta chains sequenced from a single sample in a study of yellow fever vaccine responses in identical twins. TCRdb re-called the RT-PCR reads with MiXCR, one entry per CDR3 protein. Here the sample spans around 20,000 distinct CDR3 sequences, less than 70% being singletons. The sequencing here drew on T cells from blood (PBMCs), unsorted or a sorted subset (not recorded which), taken before or after yellow fever vaccination (not recorded which). All receptors derive from a woman under 30 who received the yellow fever vaccine.

The chain recombines TRBV5-1 with TRBJ2-5; D gene uncertain. The germline V gene has CDR1 SGHRS and CDR2 YFSETQ. This CDR3 has 13 amino acids. V was clipped by 4 bases and J by 1 base, with 8 bases between them. DNA for the CDR3: TGCGCCAGCAGCAGCCTCCCCCAAGAGACCCAGTACTTC. Protein sequence: CASSSLPQETQYF.

This chain connects TRBV5-5 to TRBJ2-2; D possibly uses TRBD1 or TRBD2 (6 bases each). V was pared by 6 bases and J by 1 base, with 16 bases between. This CDR3 region has 16 residues. Germline CDR1 SGHKS, CDR2 YYEKEE (reference sequence). CDR3 nucleotides: TGTGCCAGCACCGACGTTCGGGGGCTGAACACCGGGGAGCTGTTTTTT. Translated: CASTDVRGLNTGELFF.

The rearrangement uses TRBV11-1 and TRBJ2-6; 13 nucleotides match TRBD2. CDR3 size: 21 residues. V lost 5 bases, J lost 0 bases, and 13 bases stayed unmatched. Germline CDR1 is SGHAT and CDR2 is FQDESV (reference sequence). The CDR3 sequence is CASSPKGTSGETPSGANVLTF. The CDR3 DNA reads TGTGCCAGCAGCCCAAAAGGGACTAGCGGGGAAACCCCCTCTGGGGCCAACGTCCTGACTTTC.

The chain employs TRBV11-2 and TRBJ1-3; D is perhaps TRBD1 (6 bases). The CDR3 runs 15 residues. The V gene's germline CDR1 is SGHAT and CDR2 FQNNGV. The ends were cut back, 5 bases at V and 3 bases at J, with 14 bases in the middle. CDR3 amino acids: CASSLTGTNGNTIYF. The CDR3 DNA reads TGTGCCAGCAGCCTTACCGGGACAAATGGAAACACCATATATTTT.

V gene TRBV6-2 or TRBV6-3 combines with J gene TRBJ2-2; D uncertain. Germline loops: CDR1 MNHEY, CDR2 SVGEGT. The CDR3 loop spans 15 amino acids. Between the trimmed V and J ends, which lost 3 bases and 1 base, there was a span of 9 bases. The CDR3 DNA reads TGTGCCAGCAGTTATGAGGTACTGAACACCGGGGAGCTGTTTTTT. This sequence encodes CASSYEVLNTGELFF.

This chain joins TRBV3-1 and TRBJ1-6; possible D gene TRBD1, 6 bases. CDR1 is LGHDT and CDR2 is YNNKEL in the germline V gene (reference sequence). This CDR3 has 15 residues. V was shortened by 1 base and J by 7 bases, with 11 bases between the two germline ends. The CDR3 coding sequence is TGTGCCAGCAGCCAAGGGGACACCAAGAATTCACCCCTCCACTTT. Translated: CASSQGDTKNSPLHF.

This chain connects TRBV18 to TRBJ2-1; 7 bases line up with TRBD2. V lost 3 bases and J lost 0; bases outside the gene matches: 5. The CDR3 runs to 16 residues. Germline-derived CDR1 and CDR2 are KGHSH and LQKENI. The CDR3 sequence is CASSPLAVSSYNEQFF. Written as DNA, the CDR3 is TGTGCCAGCTCACCCCTAGCGGTAAGCTCCTACAATGAGCAGTTCTTC.

The genes are TRBV11-1 and TRBJ1-5; 7 bases map to TRBD1. V gave up 3 bases and J gave up 4 bases; unmatched junction bases: 6. The CDR3 contains 15 residues. Germline CDR1 is SGHAT and CDR2 is FQDESV (reference sequence). The CDR3 reads CASSFSRGQNQPQHF. CDR3 bases: TGTGCCAGCAGCTTCTCTCGGGGACAGAATCAGCCCCAGCATTTT.

The table lists this clonotype with a few counts. The gene calls are TRBV7-2 and TRBJ2-7; 8 bases line up with TRBD2. The CDR3 runs to 15 residues. Looked up from germline, CDR1 is SGHTA and CDR2 is FQGNSA. V was clipped by 0 bases and J by 4 bases; unmatched bases: 5. The CDR3 region is CASSLAVAGGYEQYF. CDR3 bases: TGTGCCAGCAGCTTAGCTGTGGCGGGAGGATACGAGCAGTACTTC.

This clonotype was detected only once. In DNA, the CDR3 is TGTGCCAGCAGCCCCTCCCTGTGGGAGCAGTACTTC. Amino acids: CASSPSLWEQYF. The rearrangement uses TRBV11-1 and TRBJ2-7; no reliable D call. V was trimmed by 5 bases and J by 7 bases, leaving 12 bases between them. The CDR3 has 12 residues. Germline-derived CDR1 and CDR2 are SGHAT and FQDESV (reference sequence).

V is TRBV6-5 and J is TRBJ2-1, with 14 bases aligning to TRBD2. The V gene end was trimmed by 0 bases and the J gene end by 2 bases; junction bases not matched to a gene: 0. CDR3 length: 17 residues. The germline V gene encodes CDR1 MNHEY and CDR2 SVGAGI. Here the CDR3 reads CASSYSGLAGAYNEQFF. Here the CDR3 DNA reads TGTGCCAGCAGTTACTCGGGACTAGCGGGAGCCTACAATGAGCAGTTCTTC.

The chain employs TRBV5-1 and TRBJ1-2, with a weak D call TRBD1 (5 bases). CDR3 length: 20 residues. V was shortened by 4 bases and J by 4 bases, with 32 bases between the two germline ends. Germline V gives CDR1 SGHRS, CDR2 YFSETQ. The CDR3 sequence: CASSPVPLGTSNILGYGYTF. CDR3 DNA sequence: TGCGCCAGCAGCCCTGTTCCCCTGGGGACTTCAAATATACTGGGCTATGGCTACACCTTC.